Below are 3 T cell receptor beta chains sequenced from a single sample in a study of CD8 T cells in Susac syndrome. RNA totalling about 0.5 to 1 ug underwent reverse transcription with random hexamers. Each CDR3 protein gets one entry after TCRdb re-called the immunoSEQ multiplex PCR reads with MiXCR. Of some 26,000 distinct CDR3 sequences in the sample, 80% to 95% were seen once. Sequenced sample: CD8+ T cells from PBMCs. These receptor sequences come from a human donor with Susac syndrome.

The V gene is TRBV7-6, the J gene TRBJ2-5, with 10 bases aligning to TRBD2. The CDR3 loop spans 17 amino acids. Germline lookup yields CDR1 SGHVS and CDR2 FNYEAQ. With V trimmed by 5 bases and J by 4 bases, 13 bases remained unmatched. CDR3 sequence: CASSPQRGGVYSETQYF. The CDR3 DNA is TGTGCCAGCAGCCCGCAGCGGGGGGGCGTGTATTCAGAGACCCAGTACTTC.

This chain links TRBV9 with TRBJ1-6, with D possibly TRBD1 on 6 matching bases. Germline V CDR1 and CDR2: SGDLS, YYNGEE. This CDR3 contains 16 residues. The V end was cut by 4 bases, the J end by 7 bases, with 18 bases between. The CDR3, as DNA: TGTGCCAGCAGCCCCAATCTTGGGGGCTTGAATTCACCCCTCCACTTT. This codes for CASSPNLGGLNSPLHF.

The rearrangement uses TRBV7-9 and TRBJ2-4; 8 bases line up with TRBD2. The CDR3 loop spans 18 amino acids. V was pared by 4 bases and J by 1 base, with 12 bases of the junction left unmatched. The V gene's germline CDR1 is SEHNR and CDR2 FQNEAQ (reference sequence). CDR3 in DNA: TGTGCCAGCAGCTGGTCCGGGGGGGGCGTCGTGGCCAAAAACATTCAGTACTTC. The encoded protein is CASSWSGGGVVAKNIQYF.